This T cell receptor beta chain was identified in a study of T cell responses to AZD1222 COVID-19 vaccine. Study-wide findings and caveats: In a largely white British group with more females than males, clonal diversity was possibly underestimated.

Data came from immunoSEQ multiplex PCR; TCRdb stores just in-frame clones and leaves some out. The top ten clones hold less than 3% of a sample with some 47,000 clones, roughly 87% of them seen once. Remarks on this clone: The antigen remains undetermined.

The V and J ends lost 4 bases and 4 bases, in that order; junction bases with no gene match: 5. Germline V gene sequence: CDR1 SNHLY, CDR2 FYNNEI. The CDR3 contains 15 residues. Material: peripheral blood, obtained 28 days after the second AZD1222 dose. The V and J genes are TRBV2 and TRBJ1-5, with 9 positions matching TRBD1. This sequence originates from an adult who received the AZD1222 COVID-19 vaccine. The DNA for the CDR3 is TGTGCCAGCAGTGGGGGGACAGGGAGTAATCAGCCCCAGCATTTT. Protein product: CASSGGTGSNQPQHF.